Listed below are T cell receptor beta chains from one sample, sequenced in a study of beta chain features in type 1 diabetes. The protocol was immunoSEQ multiplex PCR, while the TCRdb copy is restricted to in-frame clones and leaves out a portion. The sample lists about 900,000 clones, roughly a sixth occurring once. Sequencing was performed on naive CD4+ T cells from blood. All receptors come from a woman aged 18 to 35 in good health. The CDR3 runs from the conserved cysteine through the conserved F or W. Each record gives: D gene, clone size, V gene, J gene, CDR3 protein, CDR3 DNA. The D gene is left open where the match is weak. Clone size is stated in some rows and not others, as once, few, many or a class when expanded.

d_gene: TRBD1; abundance: few; v_gene: TRBV19; j_gene: TRBJ2-7; CDR3aa: CASSIGRDRGTYEQYF; CDR3nt: TGTGCCAGTAGTATAGGACGGGACAGGGGTACATACGAGCAGTACTTC
d_gene: TRBD1; abundance: few; v_gene: TRBV5-4; j_gene: TRBJ2-5; CDR3aa: CASSLQGSGETQYF; CDR3nt: TGTGCCAGCAGCCTACAGGGGTCGGGGGAGACCCAGTACTTC
d_gene: TRBD2; abundance: few; v_gene: TRBV5-4; j_gene: TRBJ2-5; CDR3aa: CASSFKLAGSETQYF; CDR3nt: TGTGCCAGCAGCTTTAAACTAGCGGGAAGTGAGACCCAGTACTTC
d_gene: -; abundance: -; v_gene: TRBV15; j_gene: TRBJ1-3; CDR3aa: CATSRDLGDGNTIYF; CDR3nt: TGTGCCACCAGCAGAGATTTAGGGGATGGAAACACCATATATTTT
d_gene: TRBD1; abundance: -; v_gene: TRBV5-6; j_gene: TRBJ1-4; CDR3aa: CASSLDRGVEKLFF; CDR3nt: TGTGCCAGCAGCTTGGACAGGGGTGTGGAAAAACTGTTTTTT
d_gene: -; abundance: -; v_gene: TRBV10-3; j_gene: TRBJ2-1; CDR3aa: CAISSRPGTDNNEQFF; CDR3nt: TGTGCCATCAGCTCAAGACCCGGGACGGACAACAATGAGCAGTTCTTC
d_gene: -; abundance: -; v_gene: TRBV15; j_gene: TRBJ1-2; CDR3aa: CATPALHGYTF; CDR3nt: TGTGCCACCCCCGCTCTCCATGGCTACACCTTC
d_gene: -; abundance: few; v_gene: TRBV19; j_gene: TRBJ1-3; CDR3aa: CASRSLGRINSGNTIYF; CDR3nt: TGTGCCAGTAGATCGTTGGGACGGATCAATTCTGGAAACACCATATATTTT
d_gene: -; abundance: few; v_gene: TRBV14; j_gene: TRBJ2-7; CDR3aa: CASSQGGTAFVYEQYF; CDR3nt: TGTGCCAGCAGCCAGGGGGGGACAGCCTTCGTCTACGAGCAGTACTTC
d_gene: -; abundance: -; v_gene: TRBV28; j_gene: TRBJ1-1; CDR3aa: CASSSQVNTEAFF; CDR3nt: TGTGCCAGCAGTTCACAGGTGAACACTGAAGCTTTCTTT
d_gene: -; abundance: -; v_gene: TRBV6-7; j_gene: TRBJ1-5; CDR3aa: CASRRGQPQHF; CDR3nt: TGTGCCAGCAGGAGGGGTCAGCCCCAGCATTTT
d_gene: -; abundance: few; v_gene: TRBV7-9; j_gene: TRBJ2-5; CDR3aa: CASNRVRGKQETQYF; CDR3nt: TGTGCCAGCAACCGGGTCCGGGGCAAACAAGAGACCCAGTACTTC
d_gene: -; abundance: -; v_gene: TRBV18; j_gene: TRBJ2-1; CDR3aa: CASSPNVGRDNEQFF; CDR3nt: TGTGCCAGCTCACCAAATGTTGGCAGAGACAATGAGCAGTTCTTC
d_gene: TRBD1; abundance: -; v_gene: TRBV27; j_gene: TRBJ2-7; CDR3aa: CASSSPGQSPYEQYF; CDR3nt: TGTGCCAGCAGTTCTCCGGGACAGTCTCCCTACGAGCAGTACTTC
d_gene: -; abundance: -; v_gene: TRBV5-1; j_gene: TRBJ2-7; CDR3aa: CASSVDSYEQYF; CDR3nt: TGCGCCAGCAGCGTCGACAGCTACGAGCAGTACTTC
d_gene: -; abundance: -; v_gene: TRBV4-2; j_gene: TRBJ2-2; CDR3aa: CASSQSLRATGELFF; CDR3nt: TGTGCCAGCAGCCAAAGTTTAAGAGCCACCGGGGAGCTGTTTTTT
d_gene: TRBD2; abundance: few; v_gene: TRBV10-3; j_gene: TRBJ2-1; CDR3aa: CAISESTRAGVAGSSYNEQFF; CDR3nt: TGTGCCATCAGTGAGTCGACCCGGGCGGGGGTAGCGGGATCCTCGTACAATGAGCAGTTCTTC
d_gene: -; abundance: -; v_gene: TRBV5-4; j_gene: TRBJ2-1; CDR3aa: CASSLVAGSYNEQFF; CDR3nt: TGTGCCAGCAGCTTGGTCGCAGGATCCTACAATGAGCAGTTCTTC
d_gene: -; abundance: few; v_gene: TRBV11-2; j_gene: TRBJ2-5; CDR3aa: CASSGGGETQYF; CDR3nt: TGTGCCAGCAGCGGAGGTGGGGAGACCCAGTACTTC
d_gene: TRBD2; abundance: once; v_gene: TRBV5-1; j_gene: TRBJ2-2; CDR3aa: CASSLLAGEKTGELFF; CDR3nt: TGCGCCAGCAGCCTATTAGCGGGAGAGAAAACCGGGGAGCTGTTTTTT
d_gene: -; abundance: -; v_gene: TRBV13; j_gene: TRBJ2-1; CDR3aa: CASSFRGRGNEQFF; CDR3nt: TGTGCCAGCAGCTTCCGTGGACGCGGGAATGAGCAGTTCTTC
d_gene: -; abundance: -; v_gene: TRBV7-9; j_gene: TRBJ1-1; CDR3aa: CASSPSGTEAFF; CDR3nt: TGTGCCAGCAGCCCTTCGGGCACTGAAGCTTTCTTT
d_gene: TRBD2; abundance: -; v_gene: TRBV14; j_gene: TRBJ2-1; CDR3aa: CASSRGKLAASYNEQFF; CDR3nt: TGTGCCAGCAGCCGAGGGAAACTAGCGGCTAGCTACAATGAGCAGTTCTTC
d_gene: TRBD1; abundance: few; v_gene: TRBV7-9; j_gene: TRBJ1-2; CDR3aa: CASSLATGDGYTF; CDR3nt: TGTGCCAGCAGCTTAGCGACAGGGGATGGCTACACCTTC
d_gene: TRBD2; abundance: -; v_gene: TRBV13; j_gene: TRBJ2-5; CDR3aa: CASSLGGGQETQYF; CDR3nt: TGTGCCAGCAGCTTAGGCGGGGGGCAAGAGACCCAGTACTTC
d_gene: -; abundance: few; v_gene: TRBV9; j_gene: TRBJ1-5; CDR3aa: CASSVGEGGNQPQHF; CDR3nt: TGTGCCAGCAGCGTAGGGGAGGGGGGCAATCAGCCCCAGCATTTT
d_gene: TRBD2; abundance: few; v_gene: TRBV19; j_gene: TRBJ2-2; CDR3aa: CASRSLAGGSNTGELFF; CDR3nt: TGTGCCAGTAGGTCACTAGCGGGAGGCTCGAACACCGGGGAGCTGTTTTTT
d_gene: -; abundance: -; v_gene: TRBV4-2; j_gene: TRBJ2-1; CDR3aa: CASSQDRKLRGGNEQFF; CDR3nt: TGTGCCAGCAGCCAAGATCGGAAACTTAGGGGTGGCAATGAGCAGTTCTTC
d_gene: -; abundance: few; v_gene: TRBV14; j_gene: TRBJ2-7; CDR3aa: CASSQSAYEQYF; CDR3nt: TGTGCCAGCAGCCAATCCGCCTACGAGCAGTACTTC
d_gene: TRBD1; abundance: -; v_gene: TRBV28; j_gene: TRBJ2-5; CDR3aa: CASSPTLGQGQETQYF; CDR3nt: TGTGCCAGCAGTCCAACTCTAGGACAGGGCCAAGAGACCCAGTACTTC
d_gene: -; abundance: few; v_gene: TRBV7-2; j_gene: TRBJ1-3; CDR3aa: CASSSGPTGTGSIYF; CDR3nt: TGTGCCAGCAGTTCCGGACCAACCGGCACAGGGTCCATATATTTT
d_gene: TRBD1; abundance: -; v_gene: TRBV5-6; j_gene: TRBJ1-1; CDR3aa: CASSDIRQGENTEAFF; CDR3nt: TGTGCCAGCAGCGATATTAGACAGGGCGAAAACACTGAAGCTTTCTTT
d_gene: -; abundance: few; v_gene: TRBV9; j_gene: TRBJ2-1; CDR3aa: CCACWEQFF; CDR3nt: TGTTGTGCCTGCTGGGAGCAGTTCTTC
d_gene: -; abundance: -; v_gene: TRBV18; j_gene: TRBJ2-1; CDR3aa: CASSPLEGGEQFF; CDR3nt: TGTGCCAGCTCACCATTGGAGGGCGGTGAGCAGTTCTTC
d_gene: TRBD2; abundance: few; v_gene: TRBV7-4; j_gene: TRBJ2-5; CDR3aa: CYLMREGPEETQYF; CDR3nt: TGTTACCTTATGCGGGAGGGCCCCGAGGAGACCCAGTACTTC
d_gene: -; abundance: few; v_gene: TRBV30; j_gene: TRBJ2-1; CDR3aa: CAWSVRYNEQFF; CDR3nt: TGTGCCTGGAGTGTACGTTACAATGAGCAGTTCTTC
d_gene: TRBD2; abundance: -; v_gene: TRBV5-1; j_gene: TRBJ2-3; CDR3aa: CASSLAGGDTQYF; CDR3nt: TGCGCCAGCAGCTTGGCGGGAGGAGATACGCAGTATTTT
d_gene: TRBD2; abundance: -; v_gene: TRBV29-1; j_gene: TRBJ2-1; CDR3aa: CSPLGAGEPPVASEQFF; CDR3nt: TGCAGCCCCTTAGGGGCGGGAGAACCCCCAGTCGCCAGTGAGCAGTTCTTC
d_gene: TRBD2; abundance: -; v_gene: TRBV5-6; j_gene: TRBJ2-7; CDR3aa: CASSLGTSGSREQYF; CDR3nt: TGTGCCAGCAGCCTTGGGACTAGCGGGAGCCGCGAGCAGTACTTC
d_gene: -; abundance: -; v_gene: TRBV7-2; j_gene: TRBJ2-1; CDR3aa: CASSQVSGRNEQFF; CDR3nt: TGTGCCAGCAGCCAAGTATCCGGGAGAAATGAGCAGTTCTTC
d_gene: -; abundance: -; v_gene: TRBV5-4; j_gene: TRBJ1-2; CDR3aa: CASSLAGASGRYGYTF; CDR3nt: TGTGCCAGCAGCTTGGCTGGCGCGTCGGGGCGCTATGGCTACACCTTC
d_gene: -; abundance: few; v_gene: TRBV6-6; j_gene: TRBJ1-2; CDR3aa: CASTKPTGISGYTF; CDR3nt: TGTGCCAGCACCAAGCCTACAGGGATAAGTGGCTACACCTTC
d_gene: -; abundance: few; v_gene: TRBV6-5; j_gene: TRBJ1-2; CDR3aa: CASSYSGWGNYGYTF; CDR3nt: TGTGCCAGCAGTTACTCAGGTTGGGGGAACTATGGCTACACCTTC
d_gene: TRBD2; abundance: -; v_gene: TRBV29-1; j_gene: TRBJ2-1; CDR3aa: CSVEEGTSGNYNEQFF; CDR3nt: TGCAGCGTTGAAGAGGGGACTAGCGGAAACTACAATGAGCAGTTCTTC
d_gene: TRBD1; abundance: few; v_gene: TRBV5-4; j_gene: TRBJ2-2; CDR3aa: CASSLVRTGMLAGELFF; CDR3nt: TGTGCCAGCAGCTTGGTGCGGACAGGGATGTTGGCCGGGGAGCTGTTTTTT
d_gene: -; abundance: few; v_gene: TRBV28; j_gene: TRBJ1-1; CDR3aa: CASSLYRTEAFF; CDR3nt: TGTGCCAGCAGTTTGTACAGAACTGAAGCTTTCTTT
d_gene: TRBD2; abundance: few; v_gene: TRBV5-1; j_gene: TRBJ2-3; CDR3aa: CASSQGLAGETDTQYF; CDR3nt: TGCGCCAGCAGCCAGGGACTAGCGGGAGAGACAGATACGCAGTATTTT
d_gene: -; abundance: few; v_gene: TRBV7-9; j_gene: TRBJ2-3; CDR3aa: CASSSGATDTQYF; CDR3nt: TGTGCCAGCAGCTCAGGGGCCACAGATACGCAGTATTTT
d_gene: -; abundance: -; v_gene: TRBV4-2; j_gene: TRBJ1-1; CDR3aa: CASSQGMRDTEAFF; CDR3nt: TGTGCCAGCAGTCAGGGTATGAGGGACACTGAAGCTTTCTTT
d_gene: -; abundance: -; v_gene: TRBV6-5; j_gene: TRBJ2-3; CDR3aa: CASSYSEGSDTQYF; CDR3nt: TGTGCCAGCAGTTACTCGGAAGGATCAGATACGCAGTATTTT
d_gene: TRBD1; abundance: once; v_gene: TRBV5-8; j_gene: TRBJ2-5; CDR3aa: CASSLTQGAWETQYF; CDR3nt: TGTGCCAGCAGCTTGACACAGGGGGCCTGGGAGACCCAGTACTTC
d_gene: -; abundance: -; v_gene: TRBV7-9; j_gene: TRBJ2-5; CDR3aa: CASSSGGGETQYF; CDR3nt: TGTGCCAGCAGCTCCGGGGGCGGAGAGACCCAGTACTTC
d_gene: -; abundance: -; v_gene: TRBV4-2; j_gene: TRBJ2-2; CDR3aa: CASSQGRNTGELFF; CDR3nt: TGTGCCAGCAGCCAAGGCCGGAACACCGGGGAGCTGTTTTTT
d_gene: TRBD2; abundance: few; v_gene: TRBV7-9; j_gene: TRBJ2-1; CDR3aa: CASSLGPLAGDSLGEQFF; CDR3nt: TGTGCCAGCAGCTTGGGTCCACTAGCGGGAGACAGTTTAGGGGAGCAGTTCTTC
d_gene: -; abundance: -; v_gene: TRBV9; j_gene: TRBJ2-5; CDR3aa: CASSVAMGIIETQYF; CDR3nt: TGTGCCAGCAGCGTCGCCATGGGGATTATTGAGACCCAGTACTTC
d_gene: TRBD2; abundance: -; v_gene: TRBV18; j_gene: TRBJ2-1; CDR3aa: CASSTREGLEDNEQFF; CDR3nt: TGTGCCAGCTCAACCCGGGAGGGCCTTGAGGACAATGAGCAGTTCTTC
d_gene: TRBD2; abundance: -; v_gene: TRBV4-3; j_gene: TRBJ2-1; CDR3aa: CASSPQTSGYNEQFF; CDR3nt: TGCGCCAGCAGCCCGCAGACTAGCGGTTACAATGAGCAGTTCTTC
d_gene: -; abundance: -; v_gene: TRBV7-9; j_gene: TRBJ2-1; CDR3aa: CASSLRGGLPYNEQFF; CDR3nt: TGTGCCAGCAGCTTACGCGGAGGGCTACCTTACAATGAGCAGTTCTTC